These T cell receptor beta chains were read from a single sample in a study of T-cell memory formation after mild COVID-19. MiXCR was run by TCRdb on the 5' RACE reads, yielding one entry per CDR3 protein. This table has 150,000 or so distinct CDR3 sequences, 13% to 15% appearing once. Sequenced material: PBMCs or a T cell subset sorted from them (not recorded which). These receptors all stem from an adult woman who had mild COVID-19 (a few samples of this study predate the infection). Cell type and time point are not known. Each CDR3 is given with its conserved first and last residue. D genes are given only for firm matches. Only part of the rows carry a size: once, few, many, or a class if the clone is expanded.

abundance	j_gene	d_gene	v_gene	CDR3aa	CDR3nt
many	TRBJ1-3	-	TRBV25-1	CASSATGPGGNTIYF	TGTGCCAGCAGTGCGACAGGCCCGGGTGGAAACACCATATATTTT
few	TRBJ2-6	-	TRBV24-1	CATSSGPGANVLTF	TGTGCCACCAGCTCAGGTCCCGGGGCCAACGTCCTGACTTTC
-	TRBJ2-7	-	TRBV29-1	CSVGPGNYEQYF	TGCAGCGTTGGTCCGGGAAACTACGAGCAGTACTTC
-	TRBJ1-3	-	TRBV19	CATGGGLGDTIYF	TGTGCCACCGGAGGTGGCTTGGGTGACACCATATATTTT
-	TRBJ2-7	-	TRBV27	CASSLVQGVSYEQYF	TGTGCCAGCAGTTTAGTCCAGGGAGTCTCCTACGAGCAGTACTTC
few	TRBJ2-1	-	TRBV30	CAWSVGEQFF	TGTGCCTGGAGTGTAGGTGAGCAGTTCTTC
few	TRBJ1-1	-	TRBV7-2	CASSLGGTATKAFF	TGTGCCAGCAGCTTAGGTGGCACAGCGACTAAAGCTTTCTTT
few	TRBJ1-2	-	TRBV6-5	CASSYWSTQGPANYGYTF	TGTGCCAGCAGTTACTGGTCAACCCAGGGCCCAGCTAACTATGGCTACACCTTC
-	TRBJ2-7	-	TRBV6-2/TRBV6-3	CASSPGGMVSEQYF	TGTGCCAGCAGCCCCGGGGGCATGGTTAGCGAGCAGTACTTC
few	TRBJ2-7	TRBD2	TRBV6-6	CASSYRGVTSYEQYF	TGTGCCAGCAGTTACCGGGGGGTCACTTCCTACGAGCAGTACTTC
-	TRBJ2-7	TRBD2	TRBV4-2	CASSQEWGLAEPHF	TGTGCCAGCAGCCAGGAATGGGGACTAGCGGAGCCGCACTTC
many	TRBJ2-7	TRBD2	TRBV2	CASSERGLVIYEQYF	TGTGCCAGCAGTGAAAGGGGACTAGTGATCTACGAGCAGTACTTC
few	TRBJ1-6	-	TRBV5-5	CASSLGPRYNSPLHF	TGTGCCAGCAGCTTGGGGCCCAGATATAATTCACCCCTCCACTTT
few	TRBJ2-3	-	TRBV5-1	CASSQGPVRDTQYF	TGCGCCAGCAGCCAGGGCCCGGTGAGAGATACGCAGTATTTT
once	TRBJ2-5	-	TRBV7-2	CASSQDPIVAAQYF	TGTGCCAGCAGCCAAGACCCGATAGTAGCGGCCCAGTACTTC
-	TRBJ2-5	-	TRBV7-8	CASSTDRRETQYF	TGTGCCAGCAGCACAGACAGGAGAGAGACCCAGTACTTC
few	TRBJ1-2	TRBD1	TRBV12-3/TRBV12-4	CASSLRDRPLYGYTF	TGTGCCAGCAGTCTCCGGGACAGGCCACTCTATGGCTACACCTTC
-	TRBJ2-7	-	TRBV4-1	CASSQVQGLTYEQYF	TGCGCCAGCAGCCAAGTGCAGGGGCTAACCTACGAGCAGTACTTC
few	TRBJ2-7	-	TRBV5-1	CASSSEGTDGYEQYF	TGCGCCAGCAGCTCCGAGGGGACGGATGGCTACGAGCAGTACTTC
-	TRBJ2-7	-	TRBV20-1	CSALNRDRAYEQYF	TGCAGTGCACTCAACCGGGACCGCGCCTACGAGCAGTACTTC
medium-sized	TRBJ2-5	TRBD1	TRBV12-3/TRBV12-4	CASSLADRKETQYF	TGTGCCAGCAGTTTAGCGGACAGGAAAGAGACCCAGTACTTC
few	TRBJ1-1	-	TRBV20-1	CSARALSGGGSTEAFF	TGCAGTGCTAGAGCTCTTTCGGGGGGTGGTAGCACTGAAGCTTTCTTT
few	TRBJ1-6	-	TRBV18	CASSPNSIGNNSPLHF	TGTGCCAGCTCACCAAACTCCATAGGGAATAATTCACCCCTCCACTTT
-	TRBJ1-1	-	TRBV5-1	CASSLPKAATEAFF	TGCGCCAGCAGCTTACCAAAGGCCGCCACTGAAGCTTTCTTT
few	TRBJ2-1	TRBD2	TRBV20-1	CSGSSGETNEQFF	TGCAGTGGGTCTAGCGGGGAAACCAATGAGCAGTTCTTC
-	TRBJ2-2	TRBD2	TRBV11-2	CASSWGLAGGHTTGELFF	TGTGCCAGCAGCTGGGGACTAGCGGGAGGCCACACCACCGGGGAGCTGTTTTTT
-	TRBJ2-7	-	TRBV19	CASSSLEGSDYEQYF	TGTGCCAGTAGTAGCCTCGAGGGATCAGATTACGAGCAGTACTTC
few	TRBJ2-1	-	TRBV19	CASSIAVSYNEQFF	TGTGCCAGTAGTATCGCCGTCTCCTACAATGAGCAGTTCTTC
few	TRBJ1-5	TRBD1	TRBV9	CASSARDRDQPQHF	TGTGCCAGCAGCGCACGGGACAGGGACCAGCCCCAGCATTTT
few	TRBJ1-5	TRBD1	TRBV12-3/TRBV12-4	CASSRQGAREQPQHF	TGTGCCAGCAGCAGACAGGGGGCGCGGGAACAGCCCCAGCATTTT
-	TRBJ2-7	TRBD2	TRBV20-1	CSARAPLAAHYEQYF	TGCAGTGCTAGAGCCCCACTAGCGGCCCACTACGAGCAGTACTTC
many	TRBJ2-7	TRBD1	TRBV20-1	CSARGAQGIHEQYF	TGCAGTGCTAGAGGAGCACAGGGGATCCACGAGCAGTACTTC
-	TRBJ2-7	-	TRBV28	CASSLREWDEQYF	TGTGCCAGCAGTTTACGGGAATGGGACGAGCAGTACTTC
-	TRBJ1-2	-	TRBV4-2	CASSQEAAYGYTF	TGTGCCAGCAGCCAAGAAGCTGCCTATGGCTACACCTTC
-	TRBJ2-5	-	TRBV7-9	CASSLSGVSAETQYF	TGTGCCAGCAGCTTATCGGGGGTCTCTGCGGAGACCCAGTACTTC
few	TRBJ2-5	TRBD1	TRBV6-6	CASSPGQGKEKRPQYF	TGTGCCAGCAGCCCCGGACAGGGGAAGGAGAAAAGGCCTCAGTACTTC
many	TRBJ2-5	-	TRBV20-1	CSASNPAERDIQETQYF	TGCAGTGCTAGCAACCCTGCCGAGAGGGATATACAAGAGACCCAGTACTTC
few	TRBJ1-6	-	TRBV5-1	CASSLTTANSPLHF	TGCGCCAGCAGCTTGACGACAGCTAATTCACCCCTCCACTTT
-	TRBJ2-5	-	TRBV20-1	CSAPAPSSSGLLGETQYF	TGCAGTGCTCCCGCCCCGTCGAGTAGCGGCCTGTTGGGAGAGACCCAGTACTTC
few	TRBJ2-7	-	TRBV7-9	CASSGKSSYEQYF	TGTGCCAGCTCGGGAAAGAGTTCCTACGAGCAGTACTTC
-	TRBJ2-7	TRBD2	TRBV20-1	CSAGGGSSSYEQYF	TGCAGCGCCGGGGGAGGGTCAAGCTCCTACGAGCAGTACTTC
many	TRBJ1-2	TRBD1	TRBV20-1	CSARSGTGALANYGYTF	TGCAGTGCTAGATCCGGGACAGGGGCCTTAGCTAACTATGGCTACACCTTC
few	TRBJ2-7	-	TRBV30	CAWSVAAGAYEQYF	TGTGCCTGGAGTGTAGCGGCAGGTGCCTACGAGCAGTACTTC
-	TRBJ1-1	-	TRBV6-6	CASSWTDSTEAFF	TGTGCCAGCAGTTGGACAGACTCCACTGAAGCTTTCTTT
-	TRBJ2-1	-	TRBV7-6	CASSQLGKNNEQFF	TGTGCCAGCAGCCAGCTAGGCAAGAACAATGAGCAGTTCTTC
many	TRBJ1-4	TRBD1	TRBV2	CASTDRAYEKLFF	TGTGCCAGCACGGACAGGGCTTATGAAAAACTGTTTTTT
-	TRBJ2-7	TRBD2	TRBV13	CASSFAGDFSYEQYF	TGTGCCAGCAGCTTCGCGGGGGACTTCTCCTACGAGCAGTACTTC
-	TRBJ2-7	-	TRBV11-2	CASSLDHPEGYEQYF	TGTGCCAGCAGCTTAGATCACCCTGAAGGCTACGAGCAGTACTTC
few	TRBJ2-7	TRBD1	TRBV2	CASRPGQAPYEQYF	TGTGCCAGCAGACCCGGACAGGCACCCTACGAGCAGTACTTC
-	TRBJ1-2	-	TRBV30	CAWSSERGYGYTF	TGTGCCTGGAGTTCAGAACGGGGCTATGGCTACACCTTC
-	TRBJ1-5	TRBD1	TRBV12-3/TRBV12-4	CASRPGQGPQPQHF	TGTGCCAGCAGACCGGGACAGGGGCCTCAGCCCCAGCATTTT